Listed here is a single T cell receptor beta chain. Antigen unknown. In the authors' workflow: As immunoSEQ supplied junction-only sequences (without quality scores), filtering differed. Measured with immunoSEQ multiplex PCR; TCRdb has only the in-frame clones, and not every one. Clone size and V and J calls were adopted from that table, with D and trimming inferred from the DNA. The sample holds about 2.1 million clones, 90% to 95% seen once. CDR1 and CDR2 (germline): SGHTA, FQGNSA. This CDR3 is built from 13 residues. The V gene lost 3 bases and the J gene lost 2 bases, with 8 bases spanning the gap. The data stem from a study of shared clonotypes between healthy human individuals. CD45RO-negative, CCR7-selected cells formed the naive CD8 fraction, which excluded terminally differentiated effector memory CD45RA+ cells. Overall study findings and caveats: Naive CD4 clonotypes were shared across a few donors at about 5.2%. In contrast to clonotypes shared by all four donors, non-shared clonotypes had lower generation probabilities.

The genes are TRBV7-2 and TRBJ2-7, with D perhaps matching TRBD1 or TRBD2 (5 bases each). This TCR came from a man aged 18 to 35 in good health. Some clones in this sample may be carry-over from other donors' samples. The sample was naive CD8+ T cells from PBMCs. The CDR3 coding sequence is TGTGCCAGCAGCTTGAGGGACCCCTACGAGCAGTACTTC. This encodes CASSLRDPYEQYF.